Presented here are 13 T cell receptor beta chains from one specimen sequenced in a study of early T cells in non-severe SARS-CoV-2 infection. TCRdb re-derived calls from the 5' RACE reads in MiXCR, one entry per CDR3 protein. The sample lists about 60,000 distinct CDR3 sequences, 5.5% to 6.5% occurring once. The material sequenced was whole blood. The receptors stem from an adult who was a healthcare worker with PCR-confirmed SARS-CoV-2 infection or an uninfected control (not recorded which).

This clonotype was recorded many times. The gene calls are TRBV6-1 and TRBJ2-1; TRBD1 aligns across 7 bases. J was trimmed by 2 bases and V by 11 bases; bases with no gene match: 9. This CDR3 region has 14 residues. Germline V CDR1 and CDR2: MNHNS, SASEGT. This CDR3 reads CAAPTGTAYNEQFF. The CDR3 nucleotides are TGTGCCGCCCCAACCGGGACAGCCTACAATGAGCAGTTCTTC.

In its sample, this clonotype was seen many times. The rearrangement uses TRBV10-3 and TRBJ2-5, with D maybe TRBD1 (6 bases). Looked up from germline, CDR1 is ENHRY and CDR2 is SYGVKD. This CDR3 region has 13 residues. V was clipped by 6 bases and J by 5 bases, with 13 bases between them. For the CDR3, the DNA is TGTGCCATCAGGCAGGGAAGGGGGGAGACCCAGTACTTC. Translating it yields CAIRQGRGETQYF.

This clonotype was counted a few times. The rearrangement links TRBV9 to TRBJ2-5; the D call may be TRBD1 or TRBD2 (6 bases each). The V and J ends lost 4 bases and 4 bases respectively, with 17 bases between them. Germline assignment: CDR1 SGDLS and CDR2 YYNGEE. CDR3 length: 15 amino acids. The CDR3 DNA reads as TGTGCCAGCAGCAGGGGCTGGGGGGCGTCAGAGACCCAGTACTTC. It is translated as CASSRGWGASETQYF.

This sequence joins TRBV20-1 and TRBJ2-7, with 10 bases matching TRBD1. CDR3 size: 13 residues. Trimming removed 6 bases from V and 4 bases from J; junction bases left unmatched: 6. Germline V CDR1 and CDR2: DFQATT, SNEGSKA (reference sequence). The CDR3 sequence: CSATDRGRYEQYF. CDR3 bases: TGCAGTGCAACGGACAGGGGGAGGTACGAGCAGTACTTC.

This clonotype was detected ten times or more. This chain links TRBV20-1 with TRBJ2-7; unclear D gene. Germline CDR1 is DFQATT and CDR2 is SNEGSKA (reference sequence). Trimming left V 3 bases short and J 2 bases short, with 11 bases between. This CDR3 is built from 13 residues. CDR3 nucleotide sequence: TGCAGTGCTAGGGACGGAGAGACCTACGAGCAGTACTTC. This codes for CSARDGETYEQYF.

There are many counts of this clonotype. The CDR3 region has the DNA TGTGCCAGCAGTATTGACTTTAACACTGAAGCTTTCTTT. Amino acids: CASSIDFNTEAFF. V and J are TRBV6-2 or TRBV6-3 and TRBJ1-1, with D hard to call. The CDR3 length is 13 residues. From germline, CDR1 is MNHEY and CDR2 SVGEGT. V was trimmed by 5 bases and J by 2 bases, leaving 9 bases between them.

This clonotype occurred a few times. V gene TRBV29-1 combines with J gene TRBJ2-3; 7 nucleotides agree with TRBD1. Germline V gene lookup returns CDR1 SQVTM and CDR2 ANQGSEA. The CDR3 contains 14 residues. V was pared by 5 bases and J by 1 base, with 6 bases of the junction left unmatched. The CDR3 sequence is CSVTGVLGTDTQYF. The CDR3 DNA follows: TGCAGCGTTACAGGGGTTTTGGGCACAGATACGCAGTATTTT.

Many counts were recorded for this clonotype. The chain employs TRBV7-2 and TRBJ2-3, with D possibly TRBD1 on 6 matching bases. V dropped 3 bases and J dropped 2 bases, with 9 bases sitting between them. The CDR3 sequence is 14 residues long. Germline loops: CDR1 SGHTA, CDR2 FQGNSA. The CDR3 reads CASSLDSFTDTQYF. CDR3 in DNA: TGTGCCAGCAGCTTGGACAGCTTCACAGATACGCAGTATTTT. The whole variable domain, remainder taken from reference TRBV7-2 and TRBJ2-3, is GAGVSQSPSNKVTEKGKDVELRCDPISGHTALYWYRQSLGQGLEFLIYFQGNSAPDKSGLPSDRFSAERTGGSVSTLTIQRTQQEDSAVYLCASSLDSFTDTQYFGPGTRLTVL.

The V gene is TRBV30, the J gene TRBJ1-2; unclear D gene. CDR3 length: 11 amino acids. Germline V lookup: CDR1 GTSNPN, CDR2 SVGIG (reference sequence). V gave up 3 bases and J gave up 3 bases, with 5 bases separating them. The CDR3 nucleotides read TGTGCCTGGAGCACTTACTATGGCTACACCTTC. It translates to CAWSTYYGYTF.

This clonotype was counted ten times or more. V and J are TRBV11-2 and TRBJ2-5, with D possibly matching TRBD1 (5 bases). The V and J ends lost 2 bases and 3 bases respectively, with 13 bases between them. Germline V gene sequence: CDR1 SGHAT, CDR2 FQNNGV. The CDR3 is made up of 15 amino acids. This chain's CDR3 is CASSLLGRTEETQYF. Written as DNA, the CDR3 is TGTGCCAGCAGCTTATTGGGGCGTACCGAAGAGACCCAGTACTTC.

This clonotype was seen at least ten times. This chain joins TRBV5-1 and TRBJ1-1; 11 bases are a match to TRBD1. Germline-derived CDR1 and CDR2 are SGHRS and YFSETQ. The length of the CDR3 is 16 residues. The junction had 6 bases not matched to a gene; V was cut back by 4 bases and J by 1 base. The CDR3 DNA sequence: TGCGCCAGCAGCCTGGGACAGGGGGGTCGGAACACTGAAGCTTTCTTT. Translating it yields CASSLGQGGRNTEAFF.

This clonotype was seen many times. V is TRBV12-3 or TRBV12-4 and J is TRBJ1-6; D gene ambiguous. V was shortened by 5 bases and J by 8 bases, with 7 bases between the two germline ends. The CDR3 loop spans 12 amino acids. The CDR3 coding sequence is TGTGCCAGCAGTGTTAAAGATTCACCCCTCCACTTT. It encodes CASSVKDSPLHF.

This clonotype was counted a few times. The chain links TRBV11-2 to TRBJ1-1; D possibly corresponds to TRBD1 (6 bases). The CDR3 is 12 amino acids. V was shortened by 5 bases and J by 7 bases, with 11 bases between the two germline ends. Germline values: CDR1 SGHAT, CDR2 FQNNGV. The CDR3 coding sequence is TGTGCCAGCAGCCGAGGACAGTATGAAGCTTTCTTT. It specifies CASSRGQYEAFF. Drawing the rest from reference TRBV11-2 and TRBJ1-1, the complete variable domain is EAGVAQSPRYKIIEKRQSVAFWCNPISGHATLYWYQQILGQGPKLLIQFQNNGVVDDSQLPKDRFSAERLKGVDSTLKIQPAKLEDSAVYLCASSRGQYEAFFGQGTRLTVV.